Below, 22 T cell receptor beta chains from the same sample are listed, as sequenced in a study of T cells in Graves' hyperthyroidism and ophthalmopathy. Amplification targeted TCR beta CDR3 regions from RNA transcripts. The HTBI primer set was used in a first-round RT-PCR of the TCR CDR3. TCRdb independently ran MiXCR on the multiplex PCR reads; one entry per CDR3 protein. Among about 640,000 distinct CDR3 sequences listed, about 14% were seen once. Sequencing was carried out using blood. The source is a woman aged 45-65 years with Graves' ophthalmopathy.

On this clonotype itself: A single base separates this from a much larger clone, so it may be a read error. The gene calls are TRBV6-2 or TRBV6-3 and TRBJ1-1; 7 bases agree with TRBD1. CDR1 is MNHEY and CDR2 is SVGEGT in the germline V gene. CDR3 size: 14 residues. CDR3: CAGSDRQGFTEAFF. The DNA of the CDR3 is TGTGCCGGCAGTGATCGACAGGGCTTCACTGAAGCTTTCTTT.

This clonotype was counted ten times or more. This sequence joins TRBV28 and TRBJ1-2, with a weak D call TRBD1 (5 bases). CDR1 is MDHEN, CDR2 SYDVKM, per germline. The ends were cut back, 5 bases at V and 3 bases at J, with 10 bases in the middle. CDR3 size: 13 residues. Here the CDR3 reads CASSLQTDYGYTF. The CDR3 DNA reads as TGTGCCAGCAGTCTTCAGACAGACTATGGCTACACCTTC.

The sample holds many counts of this clonotype. Here the CDR3 DNA reads TGTGCCAGCAGCCTCCCCAGGGCCCTCGAGCAGTACTTC. Its protein product is CASSLPRALEQYF. V and J are TRBV5-6 and TRBJ2-7; tentatively, D is TRBD1 (5 bases). Germline V gene sequence: CDR1 SGHDT, CDR2 YYEEEE. V dropped 4 bases and J dropped 6 bases, with 14 bases sitting between them. The CDR3 totals 13 residues. The full variable domain, completed using reference TRBV5-6 and TRBJ2-7, is DAGVTQSPTHLIKTRGQQVTLRCSPKSGHDTVSWYQQALGQGPQFIFQYYEEEERQRGNFPDRFSGHQFPNYSSELNVNALLLGDSALYLCASSLPRALEQYFGPGTRLTVT.

This clonotype has a handful of counts. This chain joins TRBV6-2 or TRBV6-3 and TRBJ2-5, with TRBD1 as a possible D gene (6 bases). The CDR3 is 15 amino acids. CDR1 and CDR2 from the germline V gene are MNHEY and SVGEGT. V lost 6 bases and J 7 bases, leaving 21 bases between the germline ends. The DNA of the CDR3 is TGTGCCAGCAGCCGAAAACAGGGACCTGAATGGACCCAGTACTTC. It codes for CASSRKQGPEWTQYF.

This clonotype was picked up many times. This CDR3 reads CASSYSGQGKQYF. The DNA of the CDR3 is TGTGCCAGCAGTTACTCTGGGCAGGGCAAGCAGTACTTC. The chain combines TRBV6-6 with TRBJ2-7, with D perhaps TRBD1 (5 bases). The ends were cut back, 0 bases at V and 8 bases at J, with 11 bases in the middle. The CDR3 sequence is 13 residues long. CDR1 and CDR2 from the germline V gene are MNHNY and SVGAGI (reference sequence).

This clonotype was found many times. The J gene is TRBJ1-4, the V gene TRBV20-1, with D tentatively TRBD1 (5 bases). CDR3 size: 15 residues. Trimming took off 1 base at V and 0 bases at J, with 9 bases between the two ends. Germline V gives CDR1 DFQATT, CDR2 SNEGSKA (reference sequence). Here the CDR3 reads CSARAGPATNEKLFF. CDR3 coding DNA: TGCAGTGCTAGAGCGGGACCAGCAACTAATGAAAAACTGTTTTTT.

The CDR3 is CASSPTLHYGYTF. CDR3 coding DNA: TGTGCCAGCAGCCCAACCCTTCACTATGGCTACACCTTC. The chain links TRBV7-9 to TRBJ1-2; D is uncertain. The germline gives CDR1 SEHNR, CDR2 FQNEAQ (reference sequence). This CDR3 has 13 amino acids. V lost 5 bases and J 3 bases, leaving 10 bases between the germline ends.

The table lists this clonotype with many counts. CDR3 nucleotide sequence: TGTGCCAGCACTAAACTAGCGGGTAACAATGAGCAGTTCTTC. Amino acid sequence: CASTKLAGNNEQFF. J is TRBJ2-1 and V is TRBV12-3 or TRBV12-4, with 9 bases lining up with TRBD2. With 7 bases clipped from V and 5 bases from J, the junction kept 6 bases outside the gene matches. The CDR3 runs to 14 residues.

This clonotype was counted ten times or more. This chain connects TRBV5-5 to TRBJ2-3; either TRBD1 or TRBD2 may supply D (5 bases each). Germline V gene lookup returns CDR1 SGHKS and CDR2 YYEKEE (reference sequence). The CDR3 runs to 15 residues. The V end lost 4 bases, the J end lost 2 bases, and 14 bases lay between the germline ends. The CDR3 spells CASSVRDGHTDTQYF. CDR3 sequence (DNA): TGTGCCAGCAGCGTCCGGGACGGCCACACAGATACGCAGTATTTT.

This chain joins TRBV29-1 and TRBJ1-1; no clear D gene. V lost 3 bases, J lost 1 base, and 3 bases lay in between. Germline CDR1 SQVTM, CDR2 ANQGSEA. CDR3 length equals 11 residues. CDR3 bases: TGCAGCGTTGAGACGAACACTGAAGCTTTCTTT. Translated, it gives CSVETNTEAFF.

This rearrangement joins TRBV7-2 to TRBJ1-2; no clear D gene. The germline V and J ends were trimmed by 1 base and 6 bases, with 12 bases remaining between them. Germline-derived CDR1 and CDR2 are SGHTA and FQGNSA. CDR3 length equals 14 residues. The DNA for the CDR3 is TGTGCCAGCAGCTTAGTTTTGGGCGGTAATGGCTACACCTTC. Translating it yields CASSLVLGGNGYTF.

This clonotype has a count of ten or more. The J gene is TRBJ2-3, the V gene TRBV29-1; 13 nucleotides agree with TRBD2. V lost 6 bases, J lost 5 bases, and 2 bases stayed unmatched. Germline V lookup: CDR1 SQVTM, CDR2 ANQGSEA. This CDR3 spans 13 amino acids. The CDR3 DNA follows: TGCAGCGTAAGACTAGCGGGAGGAGATACGCAGTATTTT. This translates into CSVRLAGGDTQYF.

This clonotype was detected ten times or more. V is TRBV6-2 or TRBV6-3 and J is TRBJ2-1, with 7 bases identical to TRBD2. CDR1 MNHEY and CDR2 SVGEGT come from the germline V gene. The CDR3 extends over 18 amino acids. The V gene end was trimmed by 0 bases and the J gene end by 0 bases; junction bases not matched to a gene: 8. The DNA for the CDR3 is TGTGCCAGCAGTTACTCTAAAGCGGGACCCCTCTCCTACAATGAGCAGTTCTTC. This translates into CASSYSKAGPLSYNEQFF.

This clonotype was counted ten times or more. The V gene is TRBV6-1, the J gene TRBJ2-1, with TRBD2 matching 8 bases. This CDR3 contains 16 residues. Trimming took 3 bases from V and 0 from J; bases not matched to a gene: 4. CDR1 and CDR2 from the germline V gene are MNHNS and SASEGT. CDR3 sequence: CASSEDGRGSYNEQFF. The CDR3 DNA reads TGTGCCAGCAGTGAGGACGGGAGGGGCTCCTACAATGAGCAGTTCTTC.

In its sample, this clonotype was seen a few times. Here the CDR3 reads CASSQVTAISGNTIYF. The CDR3 nucleotides read TGCGCCAGCAGCCAAGTGACAGCAATCTCTGGAAACACCATATATTTT. The chain combines TRBV4-3 with TRBJ1-3; D perhaps matches TRBD1 (5 bases). The V end was cut by 1 base, the J end by 0 bases, with 10 bases between. Germline lookup yields CDR1 LGHNA and CDR2 YSLEER. The CDR3 loop spans 16 amino acids.

This chain links TRBV27 with TRBJ2-7, with 7 bases lining up with TRBD2. V lost 4 bases to trimming and J lost 5 bases; unmatched junction nucleotides: 26. Germline V gene data show CDR1 as MNHEY and CDR2 as SMNVEV (reference sequence). The CDR3 covers 20 residues. The CDR3 region is CASSSSPLVGGSYANHEQYF. The CDR3 DNA is TGTGCCAGCAGTTCCTCCCCTTTGGTGGGCGGGAGTTACGCAAACCACGAGCAGTACTTC.

Comments on this clonotype: A much larger clonotype is one base distant, so this may be a read error. The chain recombines TRBV6-2 or TRBV6-3 with TRBJ2-1; maybe TRBD2 (5 bases). The V gene lost 8 bases and the J gene lost 0 bases, with 14 bases spanning the gap. CDR1 is MNHEY and CDR2 is SVGEGT in the germline V gene. This CDR3 spans 15 amino acids. The CDR3 nucleotides are TGTGCCAGCGGTGAACTAGTGACCTCCTACAATGAGCAGTTCTTC. Its protein is CASGELVTSYNEQFF.

This clonotype occurred a few times. The rearrangement links TRBV6-2 or TRBV6-3 to TRBJ2-7; D uncertain. The V gene's germline CDR1 is MNHEY and CDR2 SVGEGT. The CDR3 is 16 amino acids. V was pared by 0 bases and J by 2 bases, with 14 bases between. CDR3 residues: CASSYSTVTLPYEQYF. The CDR3 DNA sequence: TGTGCCAGCAGTTACTCGACCGTTACTTTACCCTACGAGCAGTACTTC.

The chain employs TRBV7-8 and TRBJ2-3, with 10 bases identical to TRBD2. This CDR3 is 18 amino acids long. J lost 4 bases, V lost 4 bases, and 14 bases had no gene match. The V gene's germline CDR1 is SGHVS and CDR2 FQNEAQ. The chain's CDR3 is CASSWGTHVAGGSDTQYF. CDR3 coding DNA: TGTGCCAGCAGCTGGGGGACACACGTAGCGGGAGGCTCAGATACGCAGTATTTT. Based on the CDR3 plus reference TRBV7-8 and TRBJ2-3, the full variable domain is GAGVSQSPRYKVAKRGQDVALRCDPISGHVSLFWYQQALGQGPEFLTYFQNEAQLDKSGLPSDRFFAERPEGSVSTLKIQRTQQEDSAVYLCASSWGTHVAGGSDTQYFGPGTRLTVL.

This clonotype was seen many times. V is TRBV28 and J is TRBJ2-1; a possible D gene is TRBD1 (5 bases). The V and J ends lost 6 bases and 2 bases respectively, with 14 bases between them. CDR1 MDHEN and CDR2 SYDVKM come from the germline V gene. The CDR3 loop spans 15 amino acids. The CDR3 bases are TGTGCCAGCAGGTTTAGGGGCAGACCCTACAATGAGCAGTTCTTC. Amino acids: CASRFRGRPYNEQFF.

This clonotype was detected many times. The gene calls are TRBV7-3 and TRBJ1-1; perhaps TRBD1 as D (5 bases). The CDR3 covers 12 residues. Germline V gene lookup returns CDR1 SGHTA and CDR2 FQGTGA. Trimming left V 5 bases short and J 9 bases short, with 13 bases between. The CDR3 bases are TGTGCCAGCAGCGGCTGGGACGGTAAAGCTTTCTTT. It codes for CASSGWDGKAFF.

Concerning this clonotype: A much larger clonotype is one base distant, so this may be a read error. Without the conserved terminal phenylalanine or tryptophan, this CDR3 likely stems from a read error. The rearrangement uses TRBV12-3 or TRBV12-4 and TRBJ2-1; tentatively, D is TRBD1 (5 bases). Deletions cut 2 bases from V and 4 bases from J, with 9 bases between. The CDR3 spans 14 residues. CDR3 loop: CASSLMTDYNEQFL. The CDR3 coding sequence is TGTGCCAGCAGTTTAATGACAGATTACAATGAGCAGTTCCTC.